This T cell receptor beta chain emerged from a study of early T cells in non-severe SARS-CoV-2 infection. Overall study: Chains stayed unpaired after sequencing of bulk RNA from unsorted whole blood.

This clonotype was recorded many times. Its antigen remains unknown. Trimming removed 1 base at V and 8 bases at J, with 14 bases between. Germline CDR1 is SGHAT and CDR2 is FQNNGV. The CDR3 is made up of 14 amino acids. Via MiXCR, TCRdb re-called the 5' RACE reads, giving one row per CDR3 protein. Among 55,000 to 70,000 distinct CDR3 sequences listed, about 4.9% were seen once. Notes on the study in general: Anti-spike CD8 responses were favored by VDJdb matching, which missed private and CD4 specificities.

The sequence was obtained from an adult who was a healthcare worker with PCR-confirmed SARS-CoV-2 infection or an uninfected control (not recorded which). The donor label of this sample is uncertain. The source was whole blood, collected at baseline. The genes are TRBV11-2 and TRBJ1-2, with D hard to call. CDR3 region: CASSLGTDPRGYTF. DNA for the CDR3: TGTGCCAGCAGCTTAGGGACGGACCCCCGGGGCTACACCTTC. Complete variable domain (other parts from reference TRBV11-2 and TRBJ1-2): EAGVAQSPRYKIIEKRQSVAFWCNPISGHATLYWYQQILGQGPKLLIQFQNNGVVDDSQLPKDRFSAERLKGVDSTLKIQPAKLEDSAVYLCASSLGTDPRGYTFGSGTRLTVV.